Listed here are 19 T cell receptor beta chains from one sample, sequenced in a study of T cells in Graves' hyperthyroidism and ophthalmopathy. The investigators amplified TCR beta CDR3 regions from RNA transcripts. HTBI primers were used for first-round RT-PCR of the TCR CDR3. TCRdb re-analysed the multiplex PCR reads in MiXCR, keeping a single row per CDR3 protein. The table includes roughly 420,000 distinct CDR3 sequences, approximately 15% detected once. The sequenced material came from blood. The receptors were sampled from a woman aged 18-29 years with Graves' hyperthyroidism.

At least ten counts were recorded for this clonotype. This chain uses TRBV28 with TRBJ2-7; D is perhaps TRBD2 (5 bases). The germline V gene has CDR1 MDHEN and CDR2 SYDVKM. There are 13 residues in the CDR3. V lost 7 bases to trimming and J lost 3 bases, with 13 bases between them. CDR3: CASINTGSYEQYF. The CDR3 DNA reads TGTGCCAGCATAAACACTGGGAGCTACGAGCAGTACTTC.

This clonotype was seen many times. The gene calls are TRBV18 and TRBJ2-7, with D possibly called TRBD1 or TRBD2 (5 bases each). Trimming stripped 2 bases from V and 5 bases from J, with 7 bases between. CDR1 and CDR2 (germline): KGHSH, LQKENI. The CDR3 loop spans 12 amino acids. DNA for the CDR3: TGTGCCAGCTCACCATTGGGGGACGAGCAGTACTTC. It yields the protein CASSPLGDEQYF.

In its sample, this clonotype was seen many times. The chain joins TRBV18 to TRBJ1-4; D is undetermined. Germline lookup yields CDR1 KGHSH and CDR2 LQKENI. Trimming left V 0 bases short and J 5 bases short, with 7 bases between. The CDR3 is 14 amino acids. CDR3 DNA sequence: TGTGCCAGCTCACCACCCGGACCGAATGAAAAACTGTTTTTT. Its translation: CASSPPGPNEKLFF.

This clonotype came up many times. The genes are TRBV27 and TRBJ2-7; maybe TRBD1 (6 bases). V was cut by 1 base and J by 3 bases, with 10 bases left in between. This CDR3 is built from 14 residues. Germline CDR1 reads MNHEY; CDR2 reads SMNVEV (reference sequence). CDR3 nucleotides: TGTGCCAGCAGTTTATTCCCGGACAGCTACGAGCAGTACTTC. This encodes CASSLFPDSYEQYF.

This clonotype was observed many times. The chain is built from TRBV27 and TRBJ2-2, with 9 positions matching TRBD1. This CDR3 is built from 15 residues. With V trimmed by 6 bases and J by 4 bases, 6 bases remained unmatched. Germline CDR1 MNHEY, CDR2 SMNVEV (reference sequence). This chain's CDR3 is CASRPGQGGTGELFF. The DNA for the CDR3 is TGTGCCAGCAGGCCGGGACAGGGTGGCACCGGGGAGCTGTTTTTT.

There are many counts of this clonotype. This chain links TRBV6-1 with TRBJ2-7; tentatively, D is TRBD2 (6 bases). Deletions cut 5 bases from V and 5 bases from J, with 25 bases between. CDR1 MNHNS and CDR2 SASEGT come from the germline V gene. The CDR3 sequence is 17 residues long. CDR3 DNA: TGTGCCAGCAGTTTAAATACCCTCCGGGTACGGAGGGACGAGCAGTACTTC. It is translated as CASSLNTLRVRRDEQYF.

This chain links TRBV6-2 or TRBV6-3 with TRBJ1-2; D not resolved. This CDR3 comprises 13 residues. Germline V gene sequence: CDR1 MNHEY, CDR2 SVGEGT. V was clipped by 7 bases and J by 5 bases, with 14 bases between them. Written as DNA, the CDR3 is TGTGCCAGCACCCGGCGGTCAGCATATGGCTACACCTTC. It codes for CASTRRSAYGYTF.

In its sample, this clonotype was seen many times. V and J are TRBV6-5 and TRBJ1-5; D not certain. CDR1 and CDR2 (germline): MNHEY, SVGAGI. The CDR3 has 14 amino acids. V lost 2 bases and J 0 bases, leaving 5 bases between the germline ends. CDR3 nucleotides: TGTGCCAGCAGTTACAGGGCTAGCAATCAGCCCCAGCATTTT. Encoded protein: CASSYRASNQPQHF.

J is TRBJ1-1 and V is TRBV6-2 or TRBV6-3; D might be TRBD1 (5 bases). The CDR3 extends over 14 amino acids. The germline V and J ends were trimmed by 6 bases and 3 bases, with 14 bases remaining between them. Germline-derived CDR1 and CDR2 are MNHEY and SVGEGT. The CDR3 DNA sequence: TGTGCCAGCAGCCCTACAGGTGAGCACACTGAAGCTTTCTTT. Translating it yields CASSPTGEHTEAFF.

This clonotype was counted ten times or more. V and J are TRBV7-9 and TRBJ2-1; D perhaps matches TRBD2 (5 bases). The CDR3 length is 10 residues. V was cut by 10 bases and J by 8 bases, with 9 bases left in between. Germline CDR1 is SEHNR and CDR2 is FQNEAQ (reference sequence). The chain's CDR3 is CATAEDEQFF. The CDR3 DNA follows: TGTGCCACGGCGGAGGATGAGCAGTTCTTC.

In this sample, this clonotype turned up a few times. The chain joins TRBV5-1 to TRBJ2-5, with TRBD1 matching 9 bases. V was pared by 4 bases and J by 5 bases, with 6 bases of the junction left unmatched. In germline, CDR1 is SGHRS, CDR2 YFSETQ. The CDR3 is made up of 14 amino acids. CDR3 sequence: CASSRTGVAETQYF. The CDR3 coding sequence is TGCGCCAGCAGCCGGACAGGGGTTGCGGAGACCCAGTACTTC.

The chain's CDR3 is CSAGLASAQYF. The CDR3 DNA reads as TGCAGTGCAGGACTGGCATCGGCCCAGTACTTC. V is TRBV20-1 and J is TRBJ2-5; D is perhaps TRBD2 (5 bases). The CDR3 is made up of 11 amino acids. With 6 bases removed from V and 9 bases from J, the gap between germline ends came to 14 bases. From germline, CDR1 is DFQATT and CDR2 SNEGSKA (reference sequence).

This clonotype was detected many times. The rearrangement links TRBV4-2 to TRBJ2-2; 8 bases fit TRBD1. J lost 4 bases, V lost 4 bases, and 11 bases had no gene match. Germline V lookup: CDR1 LGHNA, CDR2 YNFKEQ. This CDR3 spans 17 amino acids. In nucleotides, the CDR3 is TGTGCCAGCAGCCGCTCAGCCAGGGGGCAGGCCACCGGGGAGCTGTTTTTT. Amino acid sequence: CASSRSARGQATGELFF.

This clonotype was detected only a few times. The J gene is TRBJ2-1, the V gene TRBV24-1; D might be TRBD1 or TRBD2, each matching 5 bases. V lost 4 bases to trimming and J lost 4 bases, with 13 bases between them. Per the germline V gene, CDR1 is KGHDR and CDR2 is SFDVKD. This CDR3 contains 15 residues. CDR3 protein: CATSDGAGSYNEQFF. The CDR3 DNA follows: TGTGCCACCAGTGACGGGGCAGGGAGTTACAATGAGCAGTTCTTC.

There are many counts of this clonotype. The V and J genes are TRBV27 and TRBJ2-5, with D perhaps assigned TRBD1 or TRBD2 (5 bases each). V lost 2 bases and J lost 1, with 14 bases in between. The CDR3 is made up of 16 amino acids. Looked up from germline, CDR1 is MNHEY and CDR2 is SMNVEV (reference sequence). DNA for the CDR3: TGTGCCAGCAGTTTAACCGGGTGGGGACGCCAAGAGACCCAGTACTTC. Translated: CASSLTGWGRQETQYF.

This clonotype came up many times. This chain connects TRBV28 to TRBJ1-6, with a possible D match to TRBD1 (6 bases). Trimming removed 3 bases from V and 0 bases from J, with 15 bases in between. The length of the CDR3 is 18 residues. The germline V gene encodes CDR1 MDHEN and CDR2 SYDVKM. The CDR3 protein is CASSFGSQGSSYNSPLHF. In DNA form, the CDR3 reads TGTGCCAGCAGTTTTGGTTCGCAGGGGAGCTCCTATAATTCACCCCTCCACTTT.

As regards this clonotype: Being one base from a much bigger clone, this may be a read error. The chain employs TRBV12-3 or TRBV12-4 and TRBJ2-5, with a tentative D call TRBD1 (6 bases). The CDR3 is made up of 15 amino acids. The CDR3 here is CAGSFQTGLQETQYF. CDR3 coding DNA: TGTGCCGGCAGCTTTCAGACAGGCCTCCAAGAGACCCAGTACTTC.

This clonotype was recorded at least ten times. The rearrangement joins TRBV20-1 to TRBJ2-1; tentatively, D is TRBD2 (6 bases). Per germline, CDR1 DFQATT and CDR2 SNEGSKA (reference sequence). V lost 0 bases, J lost 4 bases, and 10 bases lay in between. This CDR3 has 14 residues. In nucleotides, the CDR3 is TGCAGTGCTAGAGACGGGAGAAATTACAATGAGCAGTTCTTC. Translating it yields CSARDGRNYNEQFF.

There are many counts of this clonotype. The chain couples TRBV5-1 to TRBJ2-3, with D tentatively TRBD2 (6 bases). Germline V gene data show CDR1 as SGHRS and CDR2 as YFSETQ. The CDR3 runs to 13 residues. The V gene lost 4 bases and the J gene lost 3 bases, with 9 bases spanning the gap. CDR3 DNA: TGCGCCAGCAGCAACGGACTAACAGATACGCAGTATTTT. As protein: CASSNGLTDTQYF.